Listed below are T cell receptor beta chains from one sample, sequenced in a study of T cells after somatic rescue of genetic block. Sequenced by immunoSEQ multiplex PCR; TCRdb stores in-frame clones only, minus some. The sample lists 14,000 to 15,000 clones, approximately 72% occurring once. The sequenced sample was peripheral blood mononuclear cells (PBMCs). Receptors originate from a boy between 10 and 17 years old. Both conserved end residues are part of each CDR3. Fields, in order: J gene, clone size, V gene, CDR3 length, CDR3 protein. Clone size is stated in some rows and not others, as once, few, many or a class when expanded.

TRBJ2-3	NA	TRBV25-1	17	CASSAPPGLASTDTQYF
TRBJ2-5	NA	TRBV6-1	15	CASSATSVYQETQYF
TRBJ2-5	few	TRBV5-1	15	CASSLGGSFQETQYF
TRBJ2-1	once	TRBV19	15	CASSIGTGRMDEQFF
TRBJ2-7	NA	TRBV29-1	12	CSVEYRESEQYF
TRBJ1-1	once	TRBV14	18	CASSRTSWGPGQNTEAFF
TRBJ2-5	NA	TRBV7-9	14	CASSLAQGQETQYF
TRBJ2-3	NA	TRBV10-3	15	CAISDPDRGADTQYF
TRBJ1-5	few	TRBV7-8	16	CASSLEAGIANQPQHF
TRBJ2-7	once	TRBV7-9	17	CASSLNSGTGRIYEQYF
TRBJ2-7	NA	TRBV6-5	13	CASSKSGTYEQYF
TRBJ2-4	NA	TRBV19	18	CASSIDHNKPGGRNIQYF
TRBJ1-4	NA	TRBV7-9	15	CASSLDRGRGEKLFF
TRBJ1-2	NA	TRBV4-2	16	CASSQTSGQGGYGYTF
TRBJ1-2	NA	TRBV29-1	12	CSVVLQSYGYTF
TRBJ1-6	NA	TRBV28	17	CASSPPQALYYNSPLHF
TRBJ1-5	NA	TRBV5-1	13	CASSLAGNQPQHF
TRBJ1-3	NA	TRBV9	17	CASSVGGLSFSGNTIYF
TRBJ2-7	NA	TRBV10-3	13	CATSDRSSYEQYF
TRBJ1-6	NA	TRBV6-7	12	CASSWKDSPLHF
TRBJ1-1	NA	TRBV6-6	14	CASRPGQVDTEAFF
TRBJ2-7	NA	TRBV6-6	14	CASRTGTAAYEQYF
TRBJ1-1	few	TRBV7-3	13	CASSATGGTEAFF
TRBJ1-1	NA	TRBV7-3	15	CASSLTGQGVTEAFF
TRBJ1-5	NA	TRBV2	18	CASSEVGQGVSGNQPQHF
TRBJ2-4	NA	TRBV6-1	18	CASSELDRAFLAKNIQYF
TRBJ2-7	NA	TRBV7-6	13	CASSFFQGYEQYF
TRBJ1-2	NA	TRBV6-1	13	CASRAGSSYGYTF
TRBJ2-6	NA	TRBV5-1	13	CASSLSGANVLTF
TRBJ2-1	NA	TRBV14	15	CASSQMRGYTYEQFF
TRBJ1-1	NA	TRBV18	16	CASSLGETGLRTEAFF
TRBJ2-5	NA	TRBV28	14	CASREHSVQETQYF
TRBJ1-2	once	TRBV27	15	CASSTLRYANYGYTF
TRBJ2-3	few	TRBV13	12	CASSLWTDTQYF
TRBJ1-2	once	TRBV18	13	CASSPQGGNGYTF
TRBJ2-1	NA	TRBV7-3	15	CASSLEGLTYNEQFF
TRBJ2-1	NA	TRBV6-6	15	CASRVGLAVYNEQFF
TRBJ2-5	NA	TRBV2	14	CASSKLAGGQTQYF
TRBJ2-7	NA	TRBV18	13	CASSDSWPYEQYF
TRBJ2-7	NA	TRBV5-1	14	CASSGGQGAYEQYF
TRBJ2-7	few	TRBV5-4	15	CASSLSLAGGYEQYF
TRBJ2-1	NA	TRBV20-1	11	CSATLGPEQFF
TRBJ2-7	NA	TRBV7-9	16	CASSSPPGTVTYEQYF
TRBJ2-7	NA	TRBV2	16	CASTGLAGERGDEQYF
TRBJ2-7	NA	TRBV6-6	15	CASSRDHRDVYEQYF
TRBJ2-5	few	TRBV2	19	CASRAGPGSVGSHQETQYF
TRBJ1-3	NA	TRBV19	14	CASTALGSGNTIYF
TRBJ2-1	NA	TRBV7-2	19	CASSLRLAGGPSSYNEQFF
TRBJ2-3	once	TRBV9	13	CASSVSFVDTQYF